This T cell receptor beta chain was observed in a study of T cells in Graves' hyperthyroidism and ophthalmopathy. Study as a whole: Peripheral blood specimens were obtained at initial diagnosis, prior to any treatment.

This clonotype has at least ten counts. Its antigen is unidentified. Overall study results and limits: Ophthalmopathy and stable hyperthyroidism were told apart by a 13 V-J model. It was a median around 6 months before onset that the model predicted ophthalmopathy.

RNA transcripts were the template for amplifying TCR beta CDR3 regions. TCR CDR3 regions were first amplified by RT-PCR with HTBI primers. TCRdb re-analysed the multiplex PCR reads in MiXCR, keeping a single row per CDR3 protein. Among 250,000 to 300,000 distinct CDR3 sequences listed, about 15% were seen once. Using around 10 ml of fresh peripheral blood, PBMCs were prepared. Germline V gene sequence: CDR1 MNHEY, CDR2 SMNVEV (reference sequence). The CDR3 runs 18 residues. Trimming cost V 5 bases and J 8 bases; bases outside gene matches: 16. The sequencing input was blood. V and J are TRBV27 and TRBJ2-1; 12 bases fit TRBD2. The source is a woman aged 60 to 75 with Graves' ophthalmopathy. CDR3 region: CASSPSSGRARVGHEQFF. CDR3 DNA: TGTGCCAGCAGTCCATCTAGCGGGAGGGCCAGAGTGGGGCATGAGCAGTTCTTC.